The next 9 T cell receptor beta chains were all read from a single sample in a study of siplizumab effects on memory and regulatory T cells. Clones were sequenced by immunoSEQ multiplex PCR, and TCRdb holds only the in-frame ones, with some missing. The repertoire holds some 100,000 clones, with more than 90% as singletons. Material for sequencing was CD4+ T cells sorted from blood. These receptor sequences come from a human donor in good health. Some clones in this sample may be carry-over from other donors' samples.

CDR3 region: CASSLLSGGYEQYF. CDR3 bases: TGTGCCAGCAGCTTACTTAGCGGGGGTTACGAGCAGTACTTC. The chain recombines TRBV7-8 with TRBJ2-7; 9 bases align to TRBD2. This CDR3 is built from 14 residues. Germline V gene lookup returns CDR1 SGHVS and CDR2 FQNEAQ. V lost 2 bases to trimming and J lost 4 bases; unmatched junction nucleotides: 3.

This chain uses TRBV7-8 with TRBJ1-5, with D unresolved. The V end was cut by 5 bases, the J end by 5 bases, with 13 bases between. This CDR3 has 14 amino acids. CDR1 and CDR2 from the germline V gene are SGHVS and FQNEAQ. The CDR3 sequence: CASSPSILYQPQHF. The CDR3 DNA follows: TGTGCCAGCAGCCCTAGCATCCTGTATCAGCCCCAGCATTTT. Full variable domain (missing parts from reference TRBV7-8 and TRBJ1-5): GAGVSQSPRYKVAKRGQDVALRCDPISGHVSLFWYQQALGQGPEFLTYFQNEAQLDKSGLPSDRFFAERPEGSVSTLKIQRTQQEDSAVYLCASSPSILYQPQHFGDGTRLSIL.

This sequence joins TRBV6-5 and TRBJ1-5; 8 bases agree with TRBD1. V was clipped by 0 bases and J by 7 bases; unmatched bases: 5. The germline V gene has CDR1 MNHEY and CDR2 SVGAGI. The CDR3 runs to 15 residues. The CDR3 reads CASSYSGQGAQPQHF. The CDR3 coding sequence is TGTGCCAGCAGTTACTCAGGACAGGGAGCGCAGCCCCAGCATTTT.

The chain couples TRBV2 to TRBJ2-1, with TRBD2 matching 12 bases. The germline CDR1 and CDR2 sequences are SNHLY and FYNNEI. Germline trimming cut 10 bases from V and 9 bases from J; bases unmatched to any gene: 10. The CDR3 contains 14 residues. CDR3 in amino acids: CATARLAGDIEQFF. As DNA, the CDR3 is TGTGCCACCGCTAGACTAGCGGGAGATATTGAGCAGTTCTTC.

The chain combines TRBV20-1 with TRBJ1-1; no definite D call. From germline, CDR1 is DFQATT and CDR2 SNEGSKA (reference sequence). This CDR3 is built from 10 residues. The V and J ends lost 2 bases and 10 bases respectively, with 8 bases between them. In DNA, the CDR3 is TGCAGTGCTAGATCTTTTGGAGCTTTCTTT. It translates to CSARSFGAFF.

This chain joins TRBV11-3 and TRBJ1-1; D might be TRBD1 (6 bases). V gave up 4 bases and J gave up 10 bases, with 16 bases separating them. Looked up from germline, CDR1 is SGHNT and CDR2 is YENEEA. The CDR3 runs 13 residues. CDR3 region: CASSSRGALPAFF. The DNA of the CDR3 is TGTGCCAGCAGCTCCAGGGGCGCGCTCCCAGCTTTCTTT.

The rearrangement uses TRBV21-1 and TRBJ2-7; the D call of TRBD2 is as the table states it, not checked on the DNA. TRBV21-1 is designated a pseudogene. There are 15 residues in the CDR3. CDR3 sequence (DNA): TGTGCCAGCAGCAAATGGACTAGCGGAACCTACGAGCAGTACTTC. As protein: CASSKWTSGTYEQYF.

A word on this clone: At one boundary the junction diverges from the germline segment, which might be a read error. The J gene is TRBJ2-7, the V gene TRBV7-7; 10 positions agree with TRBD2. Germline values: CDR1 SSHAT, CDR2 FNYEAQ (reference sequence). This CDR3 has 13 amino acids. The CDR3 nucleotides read TGTGCTAGCAGCTTAACTAGCGGGAACGAGCAGTACTTC. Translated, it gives CASSLTSGNEQYF.

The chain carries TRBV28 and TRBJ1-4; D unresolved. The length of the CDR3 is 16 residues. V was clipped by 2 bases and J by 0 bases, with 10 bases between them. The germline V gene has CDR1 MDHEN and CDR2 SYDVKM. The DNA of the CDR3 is TGTGCCAGCAGTTTACTGACGGGTACAACTAATGAAAAACTGTTTTTT. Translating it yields CASSLLTGTTNEKLFF.